The entry that follows covers one T cell receptor (beta chain) sequence. The source of the sample is a study of blood T cell repertoires in COVID-19. Study-level background: COVID-19 samples from acute and convalescent phases originated in the United States, Italy and Spain. T cells, B-cell-depleted T cells, or PBMCs supplied cDNA or gDNA.

In the study's own analysis: For nucleated cells, counts were estimated from reference gene primer amplification. Libraries were prepared by immunoSEQ multiplex PCR; TCRdb keeps only in-frame clonotypes and omits some of them. V, J and clone size were drawn from that table, and D and trimming were deduced from the DNA. There are 250,000 to 350,000 clones in the sample; around four fifths occur only once, and around 4.2% lies in the top ten. Sequenced: peripheral blood. This TCR derives from a woman between 50 and 59 years old with active or convalescent COVID-19.

CDR3 sequence reads: CASSLNRADSSPLHF. For the CDR3, the DNA is TGTGCCAGCAGCCTCAACAGGGCGGATAGCTCACCCCTCCACTTT. The chain recombines TRBV7-2 with TRBJ1-6; TRBD1 might be the D (6 bases). Germline lookup yields CDR1 SGHTA and CDR2 FQGNSA. The CDR3 is 15 residues long. V lost 5 bases, J lost 10 bases, and 18 bases lay in between.